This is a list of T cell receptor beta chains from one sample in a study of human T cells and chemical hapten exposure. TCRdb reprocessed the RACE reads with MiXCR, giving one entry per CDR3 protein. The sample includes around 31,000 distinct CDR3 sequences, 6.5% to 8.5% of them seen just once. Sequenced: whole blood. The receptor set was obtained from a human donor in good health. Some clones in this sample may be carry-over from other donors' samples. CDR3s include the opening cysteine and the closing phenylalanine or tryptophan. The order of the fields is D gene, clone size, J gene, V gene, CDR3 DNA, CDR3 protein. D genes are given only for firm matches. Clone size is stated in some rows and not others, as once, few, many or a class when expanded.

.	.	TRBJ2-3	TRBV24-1	TGTGCCACCAGTGATAGCCAGTCGACAGATACGCAGTATTTT	CATSDSQSTDTQYF
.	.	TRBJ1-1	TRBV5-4	TGTGCCAGCAGCTTGGACAGCTTGAACACTGAAGCTTTCTTT	CASSLDSLNTEAFF
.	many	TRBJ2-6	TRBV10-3	TGTGCCATCAAGCCGTACTCTGGGGCCAACGTCCTGACTTTC	CAIKPYSGANVLTF
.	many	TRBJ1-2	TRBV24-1	TGTGCCACCAGTGCTGACAATAACTATGGCTACACCTTC	CATSADNNYGYTF
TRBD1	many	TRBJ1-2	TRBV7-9	TGTGCCAGCAGCTTGGGACAGATCTATGGCTACACCTTC	CASSLGQIYGYTF
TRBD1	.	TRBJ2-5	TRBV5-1	TGCGCCAGCAGCGACGGGACAGGCTACCAAGAGACCCAGTACTTC	CASSDGTGYQETQYF
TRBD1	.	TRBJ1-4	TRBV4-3	TGCGCCAGCAGCCAAGGACAGGGGGGGGAAAAACTGTTTTTT	CASSQGQGGEKLFF
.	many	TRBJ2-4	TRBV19	TGTGCCAGTAGTTATGGCAGCGTGGCCAAAAACATTCAGTACTTC	CASSYGSVAKNIQYF
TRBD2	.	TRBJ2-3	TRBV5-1	TGCGCCAGCAGAGTCGGCGGGAGAGGGACAGATACGCAGTATTTT	CASRVGGRGTDTQYF
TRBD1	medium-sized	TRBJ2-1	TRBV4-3	TGCGCCAGCAGCCTCAGGACAGGACGGAGCTCCTACAATGAGCAGTTCTTC	CASSLRTGRSSYNEQFF
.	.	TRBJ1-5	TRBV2	TGTGCCAGCAGTTCTATGGGGCTCAATCAGCCCCAGCATTTT	CASSSMGLNQPQHF
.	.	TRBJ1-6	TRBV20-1	TGCAGTGCTAGGGTTCGGGGGGGCCGTAATTCACCCCTCCACTTT	CSARVRGGRNSPLHF
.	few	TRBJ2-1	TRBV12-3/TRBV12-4	TGTGCCAGCAGTTTTTTCGGGGGGCCCCTCAATGAGCAGTTCTTC	CASSFFGGPLNEQFF
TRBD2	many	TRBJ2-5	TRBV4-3	TGCGCCAGCAGCCAAGGACTAGCGGGGGGATTTGAAGAGACCCAGTACTTC	CASSQGLAGGFEETQYF
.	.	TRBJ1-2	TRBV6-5	TGTGCCAGCAAGGGGGCTAACTATGGCTACACCTTC	CASKGANYGYTF
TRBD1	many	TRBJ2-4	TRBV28	TGTGCCAGCAGTTTCGCCTCCACAGGGGTTGGCAAAAACATTCAGTACTTC	CASSFASTGVGKNIQYF
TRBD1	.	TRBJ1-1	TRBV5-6	TGTGCCAGCAGCTTGTCTTTGAGGACAGGGGGGGGCACTGAAGCTTTCTTT	CASSLSLRTGGGTEAFF
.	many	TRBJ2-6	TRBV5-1	TGCGCCAGCAGCTTGGCCAACTCTGGGGCCAACGTCCTGACTTTC	CASSLANSGANVLTF
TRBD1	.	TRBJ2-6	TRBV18	TGTGCCAGCTCGGAACAGGGGACTGGGGCCAACGTCCTGACTTTC	CASSEQGTGANVLTF
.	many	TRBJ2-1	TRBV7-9	TGTGCCAGCAGCTTAAGCAGGGTTCGCAATGAGCAGTTCTTC	CASSLSRVRNEQFF
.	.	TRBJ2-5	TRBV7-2	TGTGCCAGCAGCTTAGCCGGGGCCGGGGAGACCCAGTACTTC	CASSLAGAGETQYF
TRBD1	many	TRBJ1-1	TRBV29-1	TGCAGCGTTGACCGTGGGGGACAGGGGACTGAAGCTTTCTTT	CSVDRGGQGTEAFF
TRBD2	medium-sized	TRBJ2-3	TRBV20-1	TGCAGTGCTATTAGGGCGGGGGGATACACAGATACGCAGTATTTT	CSAIRAGGYTDTQYF
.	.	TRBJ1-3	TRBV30	TGTGCCTGGAGTGTTTCCTCTGGAAACACCATATATTTT	CAWSVSSGNTIYF
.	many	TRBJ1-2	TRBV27	TGTGCCAGCTTCCTACCAGTGTATGGCTACACCTTC	CASFLPVYGYTF
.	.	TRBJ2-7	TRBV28	TGTGCCAGCAGTTTCCGGACAGCCTACGAGCAGTACTTC	CASSFRTAYEQYF
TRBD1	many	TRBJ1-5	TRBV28	TGTGCCAGCGCAGCCGGGACAGGGAAACAGCCCCAGCATTTT	CASAAGTGKQPQHF
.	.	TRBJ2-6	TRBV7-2	TGTGCCAGCAGCCCGAGCTCTGGGGCCAACGTCCTGACTTTC	CASSPSSGANVLTF
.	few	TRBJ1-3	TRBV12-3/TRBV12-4	TGTGCATCAAACACCATATATTTT	CASNTIYF
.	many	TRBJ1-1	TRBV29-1	TGCAGCGTTGACTCGATCCGTGGGGGAGAAGCTTTCTTT	CSVDSIRGGEAFF
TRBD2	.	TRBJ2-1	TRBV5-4	TGTGCCAGCAGCTTTAGCGGGGGCTCCTACAATGAGCAGTTCTTC	CASSFSGGSYNEQFF
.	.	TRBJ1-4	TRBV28	TGTGCCAGCAGGGCCATTGATCTGGTCAGAGAGAATGAAAAACTGTTTTTT	CASRAIDLVRENEKLFF
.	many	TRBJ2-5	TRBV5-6	TGTGCCAGCAGCGTTAGGGGCCAAGAGACCCAGTACTTC	CASSVRGQETQYF
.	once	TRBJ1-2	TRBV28	TGTGCCAGCAGACCTCAGGGGAACTATGGCGACACCTTC	CASRPQGNYGDTF
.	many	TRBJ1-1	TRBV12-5	TGTGCTAGTGGTTTGGACGGGAGCCGAACTGAAGCTTTCTTT	CASGLDGSRTEAFF
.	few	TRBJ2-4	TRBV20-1	TGCAGTGCTAGTACGGCCACCAAAAACATTCAGTACTTC	CSASTATKNIQYF
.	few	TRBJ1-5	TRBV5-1	TGCGCCAGTCGGACGGATACCGATCAGCCCCAGCATTTT	CASRTDTDQPQHF
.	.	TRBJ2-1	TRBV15	TGTGCCACCAGGCCGGGAGTGCAGTACAATGAGCAGTTCTTC	CATRPGVQYNEQFF
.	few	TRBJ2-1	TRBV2	TGTGCCAGCAGTGAATGGTCCGGGACACTATACAATGAGCAGTTCTTC	CASSEWSGTLYNEQFF
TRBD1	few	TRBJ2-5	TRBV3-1	TGTGCCAGCAGCCAAGACCGGACAGGGGGCCTCCAGGGCCAAGAGACCCAGTACTTC	CASSQDRTGGLQGQETQYF
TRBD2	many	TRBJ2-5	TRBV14	TGTGCCAGCAGCCAAGATCAACTAGCGGTCGTCCAAGAGACCCAGTACTTC	CASSQDQLAVVQETQYF
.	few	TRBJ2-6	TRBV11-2	TGTGCCAGCAGCTTAGCAGCAGGGGGGTCTGGGGCCAACGTCCTGACTTTC	CASSLAAGGSGANVLTF
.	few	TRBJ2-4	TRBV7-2	TGTGCCAGCAGCAAGACGGGGGCCGGGAACATTCAGTACTTC	CASSKTGAGNIQYF
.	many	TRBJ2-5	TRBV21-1	TGTGCCAGCAGCAAAGAACGGACTAATTTTGAGACCCAGTACTTC	CASSKERTNFETQYF
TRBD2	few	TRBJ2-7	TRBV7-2	TGTGCCAGCAGCTCTCGGGGGGCCTACGAGCAGTACTTC	CASSSRGAYEQYF
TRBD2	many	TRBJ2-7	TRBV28	TGTGCCAGCAGTTTAGTAGCGGGTGCCGGGATGGACGAGCAGTACTTC	CASSLVAGAGMDEQYF
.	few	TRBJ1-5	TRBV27	TGTGCCAGCAGTGTGGAAGGAGGACAGCCCCAGCATTTT	CASSVEGGQPQHF
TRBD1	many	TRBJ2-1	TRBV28	TGTGCCAGCACCATACTACTCGGACAGGGTGATCAGTTCTTC	CASTILLGQGDQFF
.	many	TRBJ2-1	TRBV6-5	TGTGCCAGCAGTTACTCGACAGACTCCTACAATGAGCAGTTCTTC	CASSYSTDSYNEQFF
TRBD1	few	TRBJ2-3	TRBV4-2	TGTGCCAGCAGCCAAGAGTCCGGGACAGGGTCAGATACGCAGTATTTT	CASSQESGTGSDTQYF
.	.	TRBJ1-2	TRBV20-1	TGCAGTGCTCAACACCGGGAGTATGGCTACACCTTC	CSAQHREYGYTF
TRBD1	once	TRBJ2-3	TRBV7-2	TGTGCCAGCAGCTTTGACAGGGGCGAAGGTACGCAGTATTTT	CASSFDRGEGTQYF
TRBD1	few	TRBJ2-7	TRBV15	TGTGCCACCAGCAGGGACAGGGAAAGCAGCGAGCAGTACTTC	CATSRDRESSEQYF
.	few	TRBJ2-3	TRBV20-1	TGCAGTGCTAGGGCGGCTAGCACAGATACGCAGTATTTT	CSARAASTDTQYF